Reported below is one T cell receptor beta chain. The CDR3 is 20 amino acids. Germline CDR1 reads MNHNS; CDR2 reads SASEGT. The V gene end was trimmed by 2 bases and the J gene end by 7 bases; junction bases not matched to a gene: 15. The sample is drawn from a study of blood T cell repertoires in COVID-19. Method: immunoSEQ multiplex PCR; TCRdb's copy keeps in-frame clones and lacks some. The table has some 100,000 clones, 85% to 90% seen once. This receptor was taken from a human donor in a cohort sampled during active COVID-19. The sequenced material came from peripheral blood. V gene TRBV6-1 combines with J gene TRBJ2-1; 15 bases align to TRBD2. The CDR3 coding sequence is TGTGCCAGCAGTGAACGGTTCTGGGGACTAGCGGGAGGCGGAGGGAATGAGCAGTTCTTC. It yields the protein CASSERFWGLAGGGGNEQFF.